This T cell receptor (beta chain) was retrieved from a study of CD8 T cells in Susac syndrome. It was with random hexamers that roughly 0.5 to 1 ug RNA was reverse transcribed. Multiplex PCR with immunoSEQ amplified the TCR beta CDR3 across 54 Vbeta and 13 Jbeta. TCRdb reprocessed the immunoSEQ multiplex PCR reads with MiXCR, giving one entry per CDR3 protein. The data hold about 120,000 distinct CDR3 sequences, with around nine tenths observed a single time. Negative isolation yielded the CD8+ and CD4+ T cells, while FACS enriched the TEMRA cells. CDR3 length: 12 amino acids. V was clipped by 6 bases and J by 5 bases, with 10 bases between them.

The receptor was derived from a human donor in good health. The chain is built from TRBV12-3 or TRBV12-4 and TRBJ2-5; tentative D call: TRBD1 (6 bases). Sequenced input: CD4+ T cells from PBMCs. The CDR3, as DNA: TGTGCCAGCAGCCGGGGACATGAGACCCAGTACTTC. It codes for CASSRGHETQYF.